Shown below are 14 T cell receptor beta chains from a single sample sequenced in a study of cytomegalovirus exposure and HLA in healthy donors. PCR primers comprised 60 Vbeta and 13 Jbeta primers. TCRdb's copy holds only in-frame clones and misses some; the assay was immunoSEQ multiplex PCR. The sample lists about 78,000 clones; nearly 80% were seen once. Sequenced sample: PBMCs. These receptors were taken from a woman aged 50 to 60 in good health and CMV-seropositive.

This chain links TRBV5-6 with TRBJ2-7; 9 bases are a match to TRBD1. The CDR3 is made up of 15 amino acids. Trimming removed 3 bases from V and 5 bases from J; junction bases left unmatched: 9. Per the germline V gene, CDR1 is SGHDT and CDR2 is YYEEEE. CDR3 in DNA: TGTGCCAGCAGCTCCCCCACGGGACAGGGCCACGAGCAGTACTTC. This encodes CASSSPTGQGHEQYF.

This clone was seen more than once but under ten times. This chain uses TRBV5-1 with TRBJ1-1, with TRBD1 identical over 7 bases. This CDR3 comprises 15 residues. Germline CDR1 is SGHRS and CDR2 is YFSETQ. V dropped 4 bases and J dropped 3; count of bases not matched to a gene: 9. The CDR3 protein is CASSASGGTDTEAFF. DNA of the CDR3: TGCGCCAGCAGCGCGTCAGGGGGTACGGACACTGAAGCTTTCTTT.

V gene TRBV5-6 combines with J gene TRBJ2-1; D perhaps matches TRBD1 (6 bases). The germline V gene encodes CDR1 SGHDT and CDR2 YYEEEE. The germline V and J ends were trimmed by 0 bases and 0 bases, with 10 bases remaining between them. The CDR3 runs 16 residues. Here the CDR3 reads CASSLARGFSYNEQFF. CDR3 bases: TGTGCCAGCAGCTTGGCCAGGGGATTCTCCTACAATGAGCAGTTCTTC.

The CDR3 is CASSKERASYNEQFF. The CDR3 DNA reads TGTGCCAGCAGTAAGGAGAGGGCGTCCTACAATGAGCAGTTCTTC. This rearrangement joins TRBV6-1 to TRBJ2-1; tentative D call: TRBD2 (5 bases). CDR1 MNHNS and CDR2 SASEGT come from the germline V gene. The V end lost 5 bases, the J end lost 1 base, and 12 bases lay between the germline ends. There are 15 residues in the CDR3.

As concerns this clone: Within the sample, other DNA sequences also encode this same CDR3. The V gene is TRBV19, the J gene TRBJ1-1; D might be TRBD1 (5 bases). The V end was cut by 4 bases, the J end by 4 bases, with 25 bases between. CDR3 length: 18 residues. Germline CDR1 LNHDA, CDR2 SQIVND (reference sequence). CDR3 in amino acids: CASSTNRDGGRGTTEAFF. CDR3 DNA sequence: TGTGCCAGTAGTACGAATAGGGACGGCGGACGGGGGACCACTGAAGCTTTCTTT. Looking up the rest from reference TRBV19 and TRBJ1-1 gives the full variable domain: DGGITQSPKYLFRKEGQNVTLSCEQNLNHDAMYWYRQDPGQGLRLIYYSQIVNDFQKGDIAEGYSVSREKKESFPLTVTSAQKNPTAFYLCASSTNRDGGRGTTEAFFGQGTRLTVV.

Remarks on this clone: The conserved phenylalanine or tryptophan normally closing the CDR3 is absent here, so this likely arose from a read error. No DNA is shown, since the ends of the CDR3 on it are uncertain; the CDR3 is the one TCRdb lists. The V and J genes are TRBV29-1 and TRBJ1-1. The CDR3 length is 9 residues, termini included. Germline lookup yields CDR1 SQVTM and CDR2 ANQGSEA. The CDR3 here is CSVAGGSLC.

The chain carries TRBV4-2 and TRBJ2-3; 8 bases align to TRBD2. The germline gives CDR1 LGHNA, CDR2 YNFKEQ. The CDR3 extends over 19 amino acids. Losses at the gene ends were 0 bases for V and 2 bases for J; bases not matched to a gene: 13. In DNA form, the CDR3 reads TGTGCCAGCAGCCAAGATCGGTTAGTAGCGGGGCCTATCACAGATACGCAGTATTTT. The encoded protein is CASSQDRLVAGPITDTQYF.

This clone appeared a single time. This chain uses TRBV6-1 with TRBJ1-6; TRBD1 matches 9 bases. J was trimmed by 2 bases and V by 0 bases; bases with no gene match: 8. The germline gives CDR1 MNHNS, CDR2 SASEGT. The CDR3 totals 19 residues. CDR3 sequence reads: CASSEALGTGRTYNSPLHF. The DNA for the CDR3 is TGTGCCAGCAGTGAAGCGCTGGGGACAGGGAGGACCTATAATTCACCCCTCCACTTT.

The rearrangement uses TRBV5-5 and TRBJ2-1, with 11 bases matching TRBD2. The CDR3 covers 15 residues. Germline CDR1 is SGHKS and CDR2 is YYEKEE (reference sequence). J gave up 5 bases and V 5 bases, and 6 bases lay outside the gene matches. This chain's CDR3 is CASSSLAGEDNEQFF. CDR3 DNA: TGTGCCAGCAGTTCACTAGCGGGGGAGGACAATGAGCAGTTCTTC.

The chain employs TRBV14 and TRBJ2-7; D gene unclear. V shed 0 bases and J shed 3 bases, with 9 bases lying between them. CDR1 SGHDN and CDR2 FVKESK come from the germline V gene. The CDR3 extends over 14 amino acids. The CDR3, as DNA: TGTGCCAGCAGCCAAGACTGGAGAAGCTACGAGCAGTACTTC. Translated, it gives CASSQDWRSYEQYF.

In DNA, the CDR3 is TGTGCCATCAGCCCGAGACAGGGAGGTCAGTGGGCCCCAAACACTGAAGCTTTCTTT. This codes for CAISPRQGGQWAPNTEAFF. The chain combines TRBV10-3 with TRBJ1-1; 7 bases fit TRBD1. Germline V gives CDR1 ENHRY, CDR2 SYGVKD. J was trimmed by 2 bases and V by 6 bases; bases with no gene match: 21. The CDR3 sequence is 19 residues long.

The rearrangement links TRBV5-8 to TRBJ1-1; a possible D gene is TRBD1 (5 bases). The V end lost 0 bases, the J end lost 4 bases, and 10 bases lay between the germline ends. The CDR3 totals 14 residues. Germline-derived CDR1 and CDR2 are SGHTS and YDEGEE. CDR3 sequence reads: CASSLDRRGTEAFF. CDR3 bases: TGTGCCAGCAGCTTGGATAGGAGGGGCACTGAAGCTTTCTTT. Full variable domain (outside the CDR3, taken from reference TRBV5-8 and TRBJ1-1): EAGVTQSPTHLIKTRGQQATLRCSPISGHTSVYWYQQALGLGLQFLLWYDEGEERNRGNFPPRFSGRQFPNYSSELNVNALELEDSALYLCASSLDRRGTEAFFGQGTRLTVV.

As DNA, the CDR3 is TGTGCCTGGAGGGTGGCCGTACAGGCTGAAGCTTTCTTT. It encodes CAWRVAVQAEAFF. The chain uses TRBV30 and TRBJ1-1; weak D call: TRBD1 (5 bases). The V and J ends lost 3 bases and 6 bases respectively, with 14 bases between them. Germline V lookup: CDR1 GTSNPN, CDR2 SVGIG (reference sequence). This CDR3 region has 13 residues.

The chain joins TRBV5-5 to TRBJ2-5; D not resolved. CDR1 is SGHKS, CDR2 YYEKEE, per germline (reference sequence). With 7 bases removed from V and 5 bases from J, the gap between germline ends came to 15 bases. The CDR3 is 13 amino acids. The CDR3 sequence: CASENHLRETQYF. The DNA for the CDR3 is TGTGCCAGCGAGAACCACCTTCGGGAGACCCAGTACTTC.